This T cell receptor beta chain was identified in a study of blood T cells in healthy people across ages. Findings and limits, study-wide: The percentage of naive T cells correlated strongly with TCR beta diversity.

The CDR3 has 13 residues. Trimming pared 4 bases from V and 6 bases from J, leaving 11 bases between. Per germline, CDR1 KGHDR and CDR2 SFDVKD. Through a sample-barcoded 5' primer and a J-beta primer mix, a second PCR was run for roughly 7 to 11 cycles. TCRdb itself ran the 5' RACE reads through MiXCR, one entry per CDR3 protein. Altogether approximately 800,000 distinct CDR3 sequences are present, 46% being singletons, with the ten largest covering approximately 18%. This clonotype showed up just once. The antigen remains unidentified. The specimen was blood. The chain has TRBV24-1 and TRBJ1-1; no definite D call. This TCR was recovered from an elderly man in good health. In DNA form, the CDR3 reads TGTGCCACCAGTGAAAAGACTGGGGCTGAAGCTTTCTTT. Translated, it gives CATSEKTGAEAFF.